The 7 T cell receptor beta chains reported below all come from one sample, sequenced in a study of spatial heterogeneity in lung cancer. As for time point: sample taken at primary tumor resection. Whole RNA came from tumor, nontumor lung or frozen PBMC and was sequenced without being sorted. TCRdb reanalysed the 5' RACE reads using MiXCR and keeps one entry per CDR3 protein. The sample holds under 14,000 distinct CDR3 sequences, 6.3% seen once. Sequencing used PBMCs, obtained at surgery. These receptors all come from a male donor with early-stage non-small cell lung cancer.

This clonotype was counted only a few times. This beta chain is off target for a library built for alpha chains, so its abundance means little. The chain combines TRBV7-2 with TRBJ2-5, with 9 bases lining up with TRBD2. Germline V gene sequence: CDR1 SGHTA, CDR2 FQGNSA. The ends lost 1 base at V and 5 bases at J; junction bases unmatched: 2. CDR3 size: 14 residues. The CDR3 nucleotides are TGTGCCAGCAGCTTAGGCGGGGGGGCTGAGACCCAGTACTTC. Its translation: CASSLGGGAETQYF.

This clonotype showed up many times. Because this beta chain is a stray read in a library intended to capture alpha chains, its abundance should not be given much weight. The chain is built from TRBV27 and TRBJ1-5; D is undetermined. The CDR3 loop spans 14 amino acids. Trimming shortened V by 4 bases and J by 0 bases, and 7 bases separated the two germline ends. Germline assignment: CDR1 MNHEY and CDR2 SMNVEV (reference sequence). The CDR3 region has the DNA TGTGCCAGCAGTTCGACATATAGCAATCAGCCCCAGCATTTT. This encodes CASSSTYSNQPQHF.

This clonotype was detected many times. Within a library made for alpha chains, this beta chain is off target, and its count is uninformative. The rearrangement links TRBV20-1 to TRBJ1-1, with D possibly TRBD1 on 5 matching bases. Germline V gene lookup returns CDR1 DFQATT and CDR2 SNEGSKA (reference sequence). The CDR3 contains 12 residues. The CDR3 DNA reads as TGCAGCCTGGGGCGTGTCGGCGCTGAAGCTTTCTTT. Protein sequence: CSLGRVGAEAFF.

This clonotype was counted between two and nine times. This beta chain appears as a stray read in a library generated for alpha chains; its size is not informative. The chain is built from TRBV2 and TRBJ2-7, with D uncertain. V was shortened by 6 bases and J by 2 bases, with 11 bases between the two germline ends. Germline V gene data show CDR1 as SNHLY and CDR2 as FYNNEI. This CDR3 contains 13 residues. As DNA, the CDR3 is TGTGCCAGCAGCGGGCAGGCGACCTACGAGCAGTACTTC. It specifies CASSGQATYEQYF.

This clonotype was seen more than once but under ten times. Found in a library prepared for alpha chains, this beta chain is an off-target read, and its abundance has little meaning. Written as DNA, the CDR3 is TGTGCCAGCACCCAGGTTCCCCAAGAGACCCAGTACTTC. It is translated as CASTQVPQETQYF. The J gene is TRBJ2-5, the V gene TRBV11-1; unclear D gene. The V end lost 7 bases, the J end lost 1 base, and 10 bases lay between the germline ends. CDR1 and CDR2 (germline): SGHAT, FQDESV (reference sequence). CDR3 length equals 13 residues.

In this sample, this clonotype is medium-sized (0.01 to 0.1%). Because the library targeted alpha chains, this beta chain is an off-target read whose size means little. V gene TRBV30 combines with J gene TRBJ1-2; D possibly corresponds to TRBD1 (6 bases). The V gene lost 3 bases and the J gene lost 0 bases, with 11 bases spanning the gap. The CDR3 is 14 amino acids. CDR1 and CDR2 from the germline V gene are GTSNPN and SVGIG (reference sequence). In DNA, the CDR3 is TGTGCCTGGAGGCCACAGGGAACTAACTATGGCTACACCTTC. Translating gives CAWRPQGTNYGYTF. Full variable domain (remainder filled in from reference TRBV30 and TRBJ1-2): SQTIHQWPATLVQPVGSPLSLECTVEGTSNPNLYWYRQAAGRGLQLLFYSVGIGQISSEVPQNLSASRPQDRQFILSSKKLLLSDSGFYLCAWRPQGTNYGYTFGSGTRLTVV.

A word on this clonotype: As an off-target read in a library built for alpha chains, this beta chain has a frequency of little significance. The V call is TRBV5-4, the J call TRBJ2-6; no firm D call. V gave up 4 bases and J gave up 1 base, with 9 bases separating them. There are 15 residues in the CDR3. Germline V lookup: CDR1 SGHNT, CDR2 YYREEE (reference sequence). CDR3: CASSLGRSGANVLTF. CDR3 sequence (DNA): TGTGCCAGCAGCCTCGGCAGATCTGGGGCCAACGTCCTGACTTTC.